The T cell receptor (beta chain) under discussion was sequenced for a study of Graves' ophthalmopathy and Graves' hyperthyroidism. Germline CDR1 SGHTA, CDR2 FQGNSA. The CDR3 covers 15 residues. The trim removed 5 bases at V and 3 bases at J, leaving 9 bases unmatched. For repertoire sequencing, the TCR beta CDR3 regions were amplified from RNA transcripts. An initial RT-PCR round employing HTBI primers preceded a second-round multiplex PCR. Via MiXCR, TCRdb re-called the multiplex PCR reads, giving one row per CDR3 protein. This sample has about 390,000 distinct CDR3 sequences, with approximately 15% found just once. This clonotype was observed many times.

The chain is built from TRBV7-2 and TRBJ1-2, with 7 bases lining up with TRBD1. The clonotype was recovered from a young woman with stable Graves' hyperthyroidism. What was sequenced was peripheral blood. The CDR3 loop is CASSLSGTADYGYTF. CDR3 in DNA: TGTGCCAGCAGCCTAAGCGGGACAGCTGACTATGGCTACACCTTC.